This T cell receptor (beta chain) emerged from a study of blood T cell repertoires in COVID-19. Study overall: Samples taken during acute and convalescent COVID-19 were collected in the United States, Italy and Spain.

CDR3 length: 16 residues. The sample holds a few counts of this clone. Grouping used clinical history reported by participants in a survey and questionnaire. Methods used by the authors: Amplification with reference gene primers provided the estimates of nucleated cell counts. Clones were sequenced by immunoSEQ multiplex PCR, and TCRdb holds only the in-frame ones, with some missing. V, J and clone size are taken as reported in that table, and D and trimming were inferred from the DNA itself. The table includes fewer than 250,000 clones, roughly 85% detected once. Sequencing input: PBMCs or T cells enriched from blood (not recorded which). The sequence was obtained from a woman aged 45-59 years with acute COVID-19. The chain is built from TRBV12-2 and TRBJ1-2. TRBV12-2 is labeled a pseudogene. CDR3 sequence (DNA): TGTGCAAGTCGCTTAGCCGGGTTTATGGCTAACTATGGCTACACCTTC. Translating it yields CASRLAGFMANYGYTF.